The entry that follows covers one TCR beta chain sequence. This clonotype was detected a few times. The specificity of this receptor is unknown. No base-level quality is on record; no much larger clone is a single base apart. These data come from a study of CD8 T cells in ankylosing spondylitis (dated by TCRdb to the late 2010s). Turning to the overall study: T cell receptor beta repertoires were profiled in healthy donors and ankylosing spondylitis patients so that disease-linked TCR variants could be found. The full study cohort comprised 25 ankylosing spondylitis patients and approximately 100 healthy donors. Samples of peripheral blood were taken, and for ankylosing spondylitis patients, synovial fluid was collected as well. Overall study outcomes, separate from this receptor: Some motif variants had previously been reported in the synovial fluid and blood of reactive arthritis patients, which suggests shared mechanisms of disease initiation. According to the report, matched synovial fluid samples from ankylosing spondylitis patients were significantly enriched for the disease-linked clones. In peripheral blood, the disease-linked clones were found at relatively low frequencies and had a CD8+ phenotype. A TCR beta motif made up of about eight highly homologous amino acid variants appeared to be characteristic of blood from ankylosing spondylitis patients.

These reads were obtained on an Illumina HiSeq 2500. Quantitative 5'-RACE with molecular barcodes was the method used to prepare the TCR beta libraries. In the authors' own workflow: Disease-linked TCR variants were identified with a new computational method built on a probabilistic model of VDJ rearrangement. TCRdb itself trimmed the public reads at Q25 with fastp, ran MiXCR and retained productive beta chains. Each CDR3 protein gets just one entry, which takes the most common genes and DNA from the rows behind it. TCRdb's processing, not the study's, gives the V and J calls here. Within this sample are around 120,000 distinct CDR3 sequences, with roughly 15% of them counted one time only. About 3% of the sample rests with the top ten. The germline V gene encodes CDR1 LGHDT and CDR2 YNNKEL (reference sequence). Measured from the cysteine to the phenylalanine, the CDR3 is 15 residues long. Solely the CDR3 DNA is kept, with 45 bases framed from the first base. The germline V and J ends show losses of 0 bases and 3 bases respectively, and no gene match explains 3 bases of the junction.

The sample taken for sequencing was blood, either unsorted or a sorted T cell fraction (not recorded which). The origin of this receptor is a female donor with ankylosing spondylitis or in good health (not recorded which). The chain links TRBV3-1 with TRBJ2-7; the junction holds 9 bases that match TRBD1. The encoded CDR3 is CASSQEGTGIYEQYF. The sequenced DNA is TGTGCCAGCAGCCAAGAGGGGACAGGGATCTACGAGCAGTACTTC.